This TCR beta chain was sequenced during a study of T-cell reconstitution after alpha-beta-depleted transplantation in children. The CDR3 is made up of 16 amino acids. Trimming took 8 bases from V and 5 from J; bases not matched to a gene: 18. Germline V gene data show CDR1 as SQVTM and CDR2 as ANQGSEA. This clonotype was seen repeatedly, ten times or more. The antigen is undetermined. Study-wide results and limits: Roughly two months post-transplant, alpha-beta T cells reportedly originated from several hundred graft clones that had expanded. Newly produced T cells mostly provided counts and TCRbeta diversity after one year, as hyperexpanded clones declined.

Library preparation (for TCRbeta) was performed with unique molecular identifiers. From the PCR reads, TCRdb called clonotypes with MiXCR, one entry per CDR3 protein. Here the sample spans about 190,000 distinct CDR3 sequences, over 8.5% being singletons. The sequenced sample was PBMCs, obtained before TCRalphabeta/CD19-depleted stem cell transplant. The sequence was obtained from a boy aged 2 to 10 with acute myeloid leukemia, due to receive a stem cell transplant. This sequence joins TRBV29-1 and TRBJ2-5, with 9 bases matching TRBD2. The CDR3 loop is CSPRRVAGVIWETQYF. The CDR3 bases are TGCAGCCCCCGGCGGGTAGCGGGGGTTATTTGGGAGACCCAGTACTTC. Looking up the rest from reference TRBV29-1 and TRBJ2-5 gives the full variable domain: SAVISQKPSRDICQRGTSLTIQCQVDSQVTMMFWYRQQPGQSLTLIATANQGSEATYESGFVIDKFPISRPNLTFSTLTVSNMSPEDSSIYLCSPRRVAGVIWETQYFGPGTRLLVL.